Listed below are T cell receptor beta chains from one sample, sequenced in a study of T cells after yellow fever vaccination. TCRdb re-derived calls from the 5' RACE reads in MiXCR, one entry per CDR3 protein. The table shows around 500,000 distinct CDR3 sequences, with 20% to 25% occurring only once. The sample here was PBMCs, taken about 20 days after the first yellow fever vaccination. All receptors derive from a man aged 18 to 29 who received the YFV17D yellow fever vaccine. Both conserved end residues are part of each CDR3. Each record gives: clone size, V gene, D gene, CDR3 length, J gene, CDR3 DNA, CDR3 protein. The D gene is left open where the match is weak. Size is stated for part of the rows, as once, few or many counts, or as a class when the clone is expanded.

abundance: .; v_gene: TRBV5-5; d_gene: .; len: 13; j_gene: TRBJ2-2; CDR3nt: TGTGCCAGCAGCTTCGGGCCACTCGGGGAGCTGTTTTTT; CDR3aa: CASSFGPLGELFF
abundance: few; v_gene: TRBV28; d_gene: TRBD1; len: 15; j_gene: TRBJ1-4; CDR3nt: TGTGCCAGCACCCTAACCGGGACAGCTAATGAAAAACTGTTTTTT; CDR3aa: CASTLTGTANEKLFF
abundance: .; v_gene: TRBV18; d_gene: .; len: 15; j_gene: TRBJ1-1; CDR3nt: TGTGCCAGCTCACCCGGTGGGGGGCCGGACACTGAAGCTTTCTTT; CDR3aa: CASSPGGGPDTEAFF
abundance: few; v_gene: TRBV20-1; d_gene: TRBD1; len: 15; j_gene: TRBJ1-1; CDR3nt: TGCAGTGCTAGAGAAGCCGGGACAGGGAACACTGAAGCTTTCTTT; CDR3aa: CSAREAGTGNTEAFF
abundance: few; v_gene: TRBV12-3/TRBV12-4; d_gene: TRBD1; len: 12; j_gene: TRBJ1-5; CDR3nt: TGTGCCAGCAGTACCCAACAGGGGGCCGGGCATTTT; CDR3aa: CASSTQQGAGHF
abundance: few; v_gene: TRBV20-1; d_gene: .; len: 12; j_gene: TRBJ1-6; CDR3nt: TGCAGTGCCCAACCCCAATTAAGGCCCCTCCACTTT; CDR3aa: CSAQPQLRPLHF
abundance: few; v_gene: TRBV7-3; d_gene: TRBD1; len: 15; j_gene: TRBJ2-2; CDR3nt: TGTGCCAGCAGCCGAACAGGGGATCGGACCGGGGAGCTGTTTTTT; CDR3aa: CASSRTGDRTGELFF
abundance: many; v_gene: TRBV5-1; d_gene: .; len: 16; j_gene: TRBJ2-3; CDR3nt: TGCGCCAGCAGCTTGCTGGAATCTGGGCAGGGAGATACGCAGTATTTT; CDR3aa: CASSLLESGQGDTQYF
abundance: few; v_gene: TRBV6-2/TRBV6-3; d_gene: .; len: 14; j_gene: TRBJ2-5; CDR3nt: TGTGCCAGCAGTTACCGCTCGGGACGAGAGACCCAGTACTTC; CDR3aa: CASSYRSGRETQYF
abundance: .; v_gene: TRBV7-2; d_gene: .; len: 14; j_gene: TRBJ2-2; CDR3nt: TGTGCCAGCAGCCGGGACTGGCATCCCGGGGAGCTGTTTTTT; CDR3aa: CASSRDWHPGELFF
abundance: .; v_gene: TRBV6-2/TRBV6-3; d_gene: .; len: 14; j_gene: TRBJ1-2; CDR3nt: TGTGCCAGCAGTTACTATGGGGCCGGCTATGGCTACACCTTC; CDR3aa: CASSYYGAGYGYTF
abundance: .; v_gene: TRBV7-9; d_gene: .; len: 16; j_gene: TRBJ2-7; CDR3nt: TGTGCCAGCAGCTTAGGGGGACCGGAGTCCGGCTACGAGCAGTACTTC; CDR3aa: CASSLGGPESGYEQYF
abundance: .; v_gene: TRBV5-6; d_gene: .; len: 14; j_gene: TRBJ2-5; CDR3nt: TGTGCCAGCAGCTTTCTTTCTGGGCAAGAGACCCAGTACTTC; CDR3aa: CASSFLSGQETQYF
abundance: many; v_gene: TRBV4-3; d_gene: TRBD2; len: 19; j_gene: TRBJ2-1; CDR3nt: TGCGCCAGCAGCCAAGTTCGACTAAGCGGGGGGCCCCACCGAAATGAGCAGTTCTTC; CDR3aa: CASSQVRLSGGPHRNEQFF
abundance: few; v_gene: TRBV2; d_gene: .; len: 12; j_gene: TRBJ1-2; CDR3nt: TGTGCCAGCAGGGCCGAGGGGTCCGGCTACACCTTC; CDR3aa: CASRAEGSGYTF
abundance: .; v_gene: TRBV6-5; d_gene: TRBD2; len: 12; j_gene: TRBJ2-1; CDR3nt: TGTGCCAGCAGCCGGACTAGCGAGGAGCAGTTCTTC; CDR3aa: CASSRTSEEQFF
abundance: few; v_gene: TRBV11-2; d_gene: .; len: 17; j_gene: TRBJ2-1; CDR3nt: TGTGCCAGCAGCTTAGATGAAGTTTTGAGCTCCTACAATGAGCAGTTCTTC; CDR3aa: CASSLDEVLSSYNEQFF
abundance: .; v_gene: TRBV4-1; d_gene: TRBD2; len: 17; j_gene: TRBJ2-2; CDR3nt: TGCGCCAGCAGCCAAGATTCACTAGCGGTGGAGGCCGGGGAGCTGTTTTTT; CDR3aa: CASSQDSLAVEAGELFF
abundance: .; v_gene: TRBV20-1; d_gene: .; len: 16; j_gene: TRBJ1-2; CDR3nt: TGCAGTGCTAGAGAAATACGGACAGTGACTAACTATGGCTACACCTTC; CDR3aa: CSAREIRTVTNYGYTF
abundance: few; v_gene: TRBV20-1; d_gene: .; len: 16; j_gene: TRBJ2-1; CDR3nt: TGCAGTGCTAGAGATTGGGTGGCGGGCTCCTACAATGAGCAGTTCTTC; CDR3aa: CSARDWVAGSYNEQFF
abundance: few; v_gene: TRBV7-9; d_gene: .; len: 15; j_gene: TRBJ1-1; CDR3nt: TGTGCCAGCACCCTGTTCTCCGGTCTGAACACTGAAGCTTTCTTT; CDR3aa: CASTLFSGLNTEAFF
abundance: .; v_gene: TRBV3-1; d_gene: TRBD2; len: 13; j_gene: TRBJ2-1; CDR3nt: TGTGCCAGCAGCGCTCGACTAGCGGAGGAGCAGTTCTTC; CDR3aa: CASSARLAEEQFF
abundance: .; v_gene: TRBV19; d_gene: .; len: 13; j_gene: TRBJ1-1; CDR3nt: TGTGCCAGTAGTATTCGGGAGAGGGCTGAAGCTTTCTTT; CDR3aa: CASSIRERAEAFF
abundance: .; v_gene: TRBV5-1; d_gene: TRBD2; len: 17; j_gene: TRBJ2-3; CDR3nt: TGCGCCAGCAGCCCAGGTAGCGGGGGGGCCCCCACAGATACGCAGTATTTT; CDR3aa: CASSPGSGGAPTDTQYF
abundance: few; v_gene: TRBV28; d_gene: .; len: 15; j_gene: TRBJ2-1; CDR3nt: TGTGCCAGCATTCGAAAGGGGCTTCGCTACAATGAGCAGTTCTTC; CDR3aa: CASIRKGLRYNEQFF
abundance: many; v_gene: TRBV3-1; d_gene: .; len: 14; j_gene: TRBJ2-3; CDR3nt: TGTGCCAGCAGCCAAGCCGGTAGCACAGATACGCAGTATTTT; CDR3aa: CASSQAGSTDTQYF
abundance: .; v_gene: TRBV20-1; d_gene: .; len: 13; j_gene: TRBJ1-5; CDR3nt: TGCAGTGCTAGACAGGGCGTAAGTCAGCCCCAGCATTTT; CDR3aa: CSARQGVSQPQHF
abundance: .; v_gene: TRBV5-1; d_gene: .; len: 15; j_gene: TRBJ1-1; CDR3nt: TGCGCCAGCAGCTATCAGACATTAGGCCACACTGAAGCTTTCTTT; CDR3aa: CASSYQTLGHTEAFF
abundance: few; v_gene: TRBV20-1; d_gene: .; len: 14; j_gene: TRBJ2-5; CDR3nt: TGCAGTGCTAGAAGCCCAGCCGGAGTAGAGACCCAGTACTTC; CDR3aa: CSARSPAGVETQYF
abundance: .; v_gene: TRBV5-4; d_gene: .; len: 15; j_gene: TRBJ2-5; CDR3nt: TGTGCCAGCAGCTTGGCCGGCCGAGACCAAGAGACCCAGTACTTC; CDR3aa: CASSLAGRDQETQYF
abundance: many; v_gene: TRBV4-2; d_gene: .; len: 13; j_gene: TRBJ2-5; CDR3nt: TGTGCCAGCAGCCAACTCGGGCAAGAGACCCAGTACTTC; CDR3aa: CASSQLGQETQYF
abundance: .; v_gene: TRBV6-5; d_gene: TRBD1; len: 11; j_gene: TRBJ1-1; CDR3nt: TGTGCCAGCAGTTCCGGGACAGGGGTTTTCTTT; CDR3aa: CASSSGTGVFF
abundance: few; v_gene: TRBV6-5; d_gene: .; len: 16; j_gene: TRBJ1-3; CDR3nt: TGTGCCAGCAGTTACTCGATGGGGGGGCCCCCAAACACCATATATTTT; CDR3aa: CASSYSMGGPPNTIYF
abundance: few; v_gene: TRBV9; d_gene: .; len: 14; j_gene: TRBJ2-3; CDR3nt: TGTGCCAGCAGCGGGGAGTCCCGTCGGGTTACGCAGTATTTT; CDR3aa: CASSGESRRVTQYF
abundance: .; v_gene: TRBV6-2/TRBV6-3; d_gene: .; len: 14; j_gene: TRBJ1-1; CDR3nt: TGTGCCAGCAGTTACTTAGCCAGGGTCACTGAAGCTTTCTTT; CDR3aa: CASSYLARVTEAFF
abundance: .; v_gene: TRBV29-1; d_gene: .; len: 14; j_gene: TRBJ1-5; CDR3nt: TGCAGCGTTGGAGTCGGAAGTAGCAATCAGCCCCAGCATTTT; CDR3aa: CSVGVGSSNQPQHF
abundance: .; v_gene: TRBV12-3/TRBV12-4; d_gene: .; len: 13; j_gene: TRBJ2-5; CDR3nt: TGTGCCAGCACCCTGCAAGTGGAAGAGACCCAGTACTTC; CDR3aa: CASTLQVEETQYF
abundance: few; v_gene: TRBV20-1; d_gene: TRBD1; len: 17; j_gene: TRBJ1-2; CDR3nt: TGCAGTGCTAGGGGCAGGGGGTCGGGGGTTCTCGGCTATGGCTACACCTTC; CDR3aa: CSARGRGSGVLGYGYTF
abundance: few; v_gene: TRBV6-5; d_gene: .; len: 11; j_gene: TRBJ2-1; CDR3nt: TGTGCCAGCACCGGCGGCAATGAGCAGTTCTTC; CDR3aa: CASTGGNEQFF
abundance: .; v_gene: TRBV25-1; d_gene: .; len: 12; j_gene: TRBJ1-1; CDR3nt: TGTGCCAGTCGCGCAGGAAGCACTGAAGCTTTCTTT; CDR3aa: CASRAGSTEAFF
abundance: .; v_gene: TRBV5-6; d_gene: .; len: 12; j_gene: TRBJ2-1; CDR3nt: TGTGCCAGCAGCCCGCGGGGGCTTGAGCAGTTCTTC; CDR3aa: CASSPRGLEQFF
abundance: few; v_gene: TRBV7-9; d_gene: .; len: 13; j_gene: TRBJ2-7; CDR3nt: TGTGCCAGCAGCTCGACACTCTCCTACGAGCAGTACTTC; CDR3aa: CASSSTLSYEQYF
abundance: few; v_gene: TRBV7-2; d_gene: .; len: 15; j_gene: TRBJ2-5; CDR3nt: TGTGCCAGCAGCTTAGGGGGACGGCTTCAAGAGACCCAGTACTTC; CDR3aa: CASSLGGRLQETQYF
abundance: .; v_gene: TRBV20-1; d_gene: TRBD1; len: 14; j_gene: TRBJ1-2; CDR3nt: TGCAGTGCTAGATTGGAGGGGGCAAGCTATGGCTACACCTTC; CDR3aa: CSARLEGASYGYTF
abundance: few; v_gene: TRBV20-1; d_gene: .; len: 13; j_gene: TRBJ2-4; CDR3nt: TGCAGTGCTAGGAAGTACGAGGAAGGCATTCAGTACTTC; CDR3aa: CSARKYEEGIQYF
abundance: many; v_gene: TRBV4-1; d_gene: .; len: 14; j_gene: TRBJ1-1; CDR3nt: TGCGCCAGCAGCCAAGATCGGGGGAACACTGAAGCTTTCTTT; CDR3aa: CASSQDRGNTEAFF
abundance: few; v_gene: TRBV7-2; d_gene: TRBD2; len: 13; j_gene: TRBJ2-7; CDR3nt: TGTGCCAGCAGCTTAGCCGGGAGGAGCGAGCAGTACTTC; CDR3aa: CASSLAGRSEQYF
abundance: few; v_gene: TRBV28; d_gene: .; len: 12; j_gene: TRBJ2-3; CDR3nt: TGTGCCAGCAGGGATGTCGGGCGTACGCAGTATTTT; CDR3aa: CASRDVGRTQYF
abundance: few; v_gene: TRBV7-9; d_gene: .; len: 12; j_gene: TRBJ1-6; CDR3nt: TGTGCCAGCAGCAGTAGCGATTCACCCCTCCACTTT; CDR3aa: CASSSSDSPLHF
abundance: .; v_gene: TRBV4-3; d_gene: .; len: 13; j_gene: TRBJ1-1; CDR3nt: TGCGCCAGCAGCCAAGATTCCGGGAGGCAAGCTTTCTTT; CDR3aa: CASSQDSGRQAFF
abundance: few; v_gene: TRBV29-1; d_gene: .; len: 12; j_gene: TRBJ1-2; CDR3nt: TGCAGCGTTCACCGGTCTAACTATGGCTACACCTTC; CDR3aa: CSVHRSNYGYTF
abundance: .; v_gene: TRBV27; d_gene: .; len: 13; j_gene: TRBJ1-1; CDR3nt: TGTGCCAGCAGTTTAGTACAGGGCGCTGAAGCTTTCTTT; CDR3aa: CASSLVQGAEAFF
abundance: few; v_gene: TRBV5-4; d_gene: TRBD1; len: 16; j_gene: TRBJ2-5; CDR3nt: TGTGCCAGCAGCCCGACCGGGACAGGGTCCGAGGAGACCCAGTACTTC; CDR3aa: CASSPTGTGSEETQYF
abundance: few; v_gene: TRBV6-2/TRBV6-3; d_gene: .; len: 13; j_gene: TRBJ2-2; CDR3nt: TGTGCCAGCAGTTATGACGGGGCTGTGGAGCTGTTTTTT; CDR3aa: CASSYDGAVELFF